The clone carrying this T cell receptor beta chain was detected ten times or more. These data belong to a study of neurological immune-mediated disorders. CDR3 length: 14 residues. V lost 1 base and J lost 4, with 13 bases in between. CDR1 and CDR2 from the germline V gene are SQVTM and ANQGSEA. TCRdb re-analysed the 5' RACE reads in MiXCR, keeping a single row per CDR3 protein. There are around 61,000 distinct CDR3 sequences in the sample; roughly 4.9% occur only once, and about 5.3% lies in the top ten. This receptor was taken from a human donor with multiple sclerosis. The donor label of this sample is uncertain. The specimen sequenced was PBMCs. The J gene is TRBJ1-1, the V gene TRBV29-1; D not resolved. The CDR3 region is CSVEGQALGTEAFF. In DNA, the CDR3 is TGCAGCGTTGAAGGGCAGGCCCTGGGCACTGAAGCTTTCTTT.